What follows describes a single TCR beta chain. The sample originates from a study of shared clonotypes between healthy human individuals. Germline V CDR1 and CDR2: SGHKS, YYEKEE (reference sequence). V dropped 0 bases and J dropped 3; count of bases not matched to a gene: 6. CDR3 length equals 16 residues. Each PCR replicate from the sorted subsets contained approximately 0.2 ug DNA, which is tens of thousands of T cell genomes. Sequencing was performed with immunoSEQ multiplex PCR; in TCRdb, only in-frame clones are kept and a portion is missing. In the table there are millions of clones, about 92% of which are singletons. CD45RO-negative cells were positively selected for CCR7, leaving out terminally differentiated effector memory CD45RA+ cells.

The receptor was isolated from a man aged 18 to 29 in good health. Some clones in this sample may be carry-over from other donors' samples. Specimen: naive CD8+ T cells from PBMCs. This chain joins TRBV5-5 and TRBJ2-1; 7 bases match TRBD2. CDR3 sequence (DNA): TGTGCCAGCAGCTTGGCCTGGGGGGAGGGCTACAATGAGCAGTTCTTC. Translated, it gives CASSLAWGEGYNEQFF. Full variable domain (rest looked up from reference TRBV5-5 and TRBJ2-1): DAGVTQSPTHLIKTRGQQVTLRCSPISGHKSVSWYQQVLGQGPQFIFQYYEKEERGRGNFPDRFSARQFPNYSSELNVNALLLGDSALYLCASSLAWGEGYNEQFFGPGTRLTVL.